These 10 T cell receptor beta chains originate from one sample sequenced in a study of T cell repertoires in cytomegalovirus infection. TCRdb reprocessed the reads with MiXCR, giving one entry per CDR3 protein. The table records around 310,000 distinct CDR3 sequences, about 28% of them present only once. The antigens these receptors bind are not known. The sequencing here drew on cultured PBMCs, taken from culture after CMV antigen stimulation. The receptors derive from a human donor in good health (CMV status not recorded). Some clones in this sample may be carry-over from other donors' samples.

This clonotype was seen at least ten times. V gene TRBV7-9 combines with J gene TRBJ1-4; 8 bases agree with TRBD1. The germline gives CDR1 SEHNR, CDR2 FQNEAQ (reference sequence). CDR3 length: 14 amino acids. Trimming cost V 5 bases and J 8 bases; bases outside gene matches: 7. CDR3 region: CASSADREGEKLFF. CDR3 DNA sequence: TGTGCCAGCAGCGCGGACAGGGAGGGCGAAAAACTGTTTTTT.

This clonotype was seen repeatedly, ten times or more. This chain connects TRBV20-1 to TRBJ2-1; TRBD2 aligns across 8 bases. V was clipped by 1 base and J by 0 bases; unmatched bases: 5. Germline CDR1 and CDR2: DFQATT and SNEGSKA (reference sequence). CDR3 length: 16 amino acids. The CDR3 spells CSARVRSGSSYNEQFF. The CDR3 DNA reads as TGCAGTGCTAGAGTGCGGAGCGGGAGCTCCTACAATGAGCAGTTCTTC.

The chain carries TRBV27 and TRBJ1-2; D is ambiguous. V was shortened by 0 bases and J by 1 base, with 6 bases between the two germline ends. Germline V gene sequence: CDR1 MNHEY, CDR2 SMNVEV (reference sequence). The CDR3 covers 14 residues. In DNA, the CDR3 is TGTGCCAGCAGTTTATCCGCCAGTAACTATGGCTACACCTTC. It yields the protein CASSLSASNYGYTF.

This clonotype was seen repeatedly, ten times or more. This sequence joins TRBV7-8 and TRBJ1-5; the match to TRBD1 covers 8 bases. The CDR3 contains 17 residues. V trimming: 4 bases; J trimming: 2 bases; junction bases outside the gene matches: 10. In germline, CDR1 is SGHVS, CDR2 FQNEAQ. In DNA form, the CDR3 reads TGTGCCAGCAGCTCTCGGACAGGGAAAGTGGGCAATCAGCCCCAGCATTTT. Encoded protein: CASSSRTGKVGNQPQHF. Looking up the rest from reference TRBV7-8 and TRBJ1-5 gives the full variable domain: GAGVSQSPRYKVAKRGQDVALRCDPISGHVSLFWYQQALGQGPEFLTYFQNEAQLDKSGLPSDRFFAERPEGSVSTLKIQRTQQEDSAVYLCASSSRTGKVGNQPQHFGDGTRLSIL.

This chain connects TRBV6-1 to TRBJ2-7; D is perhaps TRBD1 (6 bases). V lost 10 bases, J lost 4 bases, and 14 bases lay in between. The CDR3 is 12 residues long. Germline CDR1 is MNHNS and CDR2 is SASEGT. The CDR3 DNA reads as TGTGCCACCCAGGCAGGGGAATACGAGCAGTACTTC. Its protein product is CATQAGEYEQYF.

The CDR3 spells CASRNRGPYNEQFF. CDR3 coding DNA: TGTGCCAGCAGGAATCGGGGCCCCTACAATGAGCAGTTCTTC. This chain joins TRBV6-1 and TRBJ2-1, with D perhaps matching TRBD1 or TRBD2 (5 bases each). The CDR3 sequence is 14 residues long. V was cut by 6 bases and J by 2 bases, with 11 bases left in between. CDR1 and CDR2 from the germline V gene are MNHNS and SASEGT.

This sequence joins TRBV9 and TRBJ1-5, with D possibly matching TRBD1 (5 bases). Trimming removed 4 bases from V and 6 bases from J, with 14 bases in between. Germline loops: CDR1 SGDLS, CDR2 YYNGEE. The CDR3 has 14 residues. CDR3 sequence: CASSQGPGGQPQHF. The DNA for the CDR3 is TGTGCCAGCAGCCAGGGTCCGGGGGGTCAGCCCCAGCATTTT.

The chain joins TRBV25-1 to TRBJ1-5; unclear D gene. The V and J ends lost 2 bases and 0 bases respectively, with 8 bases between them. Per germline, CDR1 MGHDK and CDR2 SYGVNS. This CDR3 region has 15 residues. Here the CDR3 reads CASSENPVSNQPQHF. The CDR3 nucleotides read TGTGCCAGCAGTGAAAATCCCGTTAGCAATCAGCCCCAGCATTTT.

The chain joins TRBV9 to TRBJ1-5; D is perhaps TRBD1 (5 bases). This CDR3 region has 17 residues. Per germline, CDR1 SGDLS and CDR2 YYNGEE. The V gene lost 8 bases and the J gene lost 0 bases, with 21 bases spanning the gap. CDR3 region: CARTRAPGTYSNQPQHF. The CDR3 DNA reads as TGTGCCAGGACCCGGGCCCCAGGGACGTATAGCAATCAGCCCCAGCATTTT.

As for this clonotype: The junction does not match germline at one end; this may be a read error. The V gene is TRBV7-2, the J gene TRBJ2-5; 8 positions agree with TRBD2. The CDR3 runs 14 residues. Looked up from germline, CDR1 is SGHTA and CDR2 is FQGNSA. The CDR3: CASSPSQGEAGADF. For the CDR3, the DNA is TGTGCCAGCAGCCCCTCCCAGGGTGAAGCGGGGGCTGACTTC. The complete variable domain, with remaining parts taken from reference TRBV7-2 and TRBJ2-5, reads GAGVSQSPSNKVTEKGKDVELRCDPISGHTALYWYRQSLGQGLEFLIYFQGNSAPDKSGLPSDRFSAERTGGSVSTLTIQRTQQEDSAVYLCASSPSQGEAGADFGPGTRLLVL.